The 9 T cell receptor beta chains below come from one sample, sequenced in a study of blood T cell repertoires in COVID-19. TCRdb's copy holds only in-frame clones and misses some; the assay was immunoSEQ multiplex PCR. The table has around 280,000 clones, around nine tenths seen once. The sample taken for sequencing was PBMCs or T cells enriched from blood (not recorded which). The receptor set was obtained from a woman between 40 and 50 years old who had recovered from COVID-19.

The CDR3 sequence: CASSQGSYNEQFF. Written as DNA, the CDR3 is TGTGCCAGCAGCCAGGGGTCCTACAATGAGCAGTTCTTC. The chain joins TRBV11-2 to TRBJ2-1; D is perhaps TRBD1 (6 bases). The V and J ends lost 5 bases and 1 base respectively, with 6 bases between them. Germline loops: CDR1 SGHAT, CDR2 FQNNGV. The CDR3 consists of 13 residues.

This clone was seen a single time. V is TRBV28 and J is TRBJ1-4, with D possibly matching TRBD1 (5 bases). V was pared by 3 bases and J by 8 bases, with 19 bases between. The germline gives CDR1 MDHEN, CDR2 SYDVKM. The CDR3 totals 16 residues. CDR3 residues: CASSFGAGGLEEKLFF. The CDR3 bases are TGTGCCAGCAGTTTTGGGGCGGGGGGATTGGAAGAAAAACTGTTTTTT. Combining the CDR3 with reference TRBV28 and TRBJ1-4 gives the whole variable domain DVKVTQSSRYLVKRTGEKVFLECVQDMDHENMFWYRQDPGLGLRLIYFSYDVKMKEKGDIPEGYSVSREKKERFSLILESASTNQTSMYLCASSFGAGGLEEKLFFGSGTQLSVL.

The chain employs TRBV29-1 and TRBJ2-3; TRBD2 agrees at 8 bases. Germline lookup yields CDR1 SQVTM and CDR2 ANQGSEA. The CDR3 contains 14 residues. The V segment lost 7 bases and the J segment 6 bases; nucleotides outside the gene matches: 12. The CDR3 coding sequence is TGCAGCGCGGCAGTAGGGACTAGGGGTGATACGCAGTATTTT. It translates to CSAAVGTRGDTQYF.

The chain has TRBV15 and TRBJ1-5, with 8 positions matching TRBD1. The CDR3 consists of 15 residues. Trimming removed 4 bases from V and 3 bases from J; junction bases left unmatched: 5. Germline CDR1 is LNHNV and CDR2 is YYDKDF (reference sequence). The CDR3 here is CATSTRTGPNQPQHF. The CDR3 DNA sequence: TGTGCCACCAGCACCCGGACAGGGCCCAATCAGCCCCAGCATTTT.

The chain recombines TRBV7-3 with TRBJ1-2, with D perhaps matching TRBD1 (6 bases). CDR1 is SGHTA and CDR2 is FQGTGA in the germline V gene. Trimming cost V 5 bases and J 0 bases, with 13 bases left between them. The CDR3 totals 15 residues. The CDR3 DNA reads TGTGCCAGCAGCCCAGGGGACGGAGCTAACTATGGCTACACCTTC. Its translation: CASSPGDGANYGYTF. The entire variable domain, with the rest obtained from reference TRBV7-3 and TRBJ1-2, is as follows: GAGVSQTPSNKVTEKGKYVELRCDPISGHTALYWYRQSLGQGPEFLIYFQGTGAADDSGLPNDRFFAVRPEGSVSTLKIQRTERGDSAVYLCASSPGDGANYGYTFGSGTRLTVV.

This clone was observed a single time. The gene calls are TRBV7-9 and TRBJ2-3, with TRBD1 matching over 8 bases. In germline, CDR1 is SEHNR, CDR2 FQNEAQ (reference sequence). The CDR3 is 15 residues long. The J segment lost 6 bases and the V segment lost 4 bases, leaving 9 bases of the junction unmatched. The DNA of the CDR3 is TGTGCCAGCAGCTCGTATAGGACAGGGATGGATACGCAGTATTTT. Translated: CASSSYRTGMDTQYF.

V usage is TRBV7-2 and J usage is TRBJ2-3; TRBD2 aligns across 8 bases. CDR1 is SGHTA and CDR2 is FQGNSA in the germline V gene. The CDR3 has 19 amino acids. V shed 0 bases and J 4 bases; nucleotides not matched to a gene: 15. The CDR3 region is CASSLAPAGVLSSADTQYF. The CDR3 DNA reads TGTGCCAGCAGCTTAGCGCCAGCGGGAGTTTTAAGTTCGGCAGATACGCAGTATTTT.

The gene calls are TRBV7-8 and TRBJ2-7; TRBD1 is a possible D gene (5 bases). Germline CDR1 and CDR2: SGHVS and FQNEAQ. The CDR3 totals 14 residues. The ends were cut back, 0 bases at V and 4 bases at J, with 10 bases in the middle. The DNA for the CDR3 is TGTGCCAGCAGCTTAGCTAGGGGATCATACGAGCAGTACTTC. Its protein product is CASSLARGSYEQYF.

The chain combines TRBV24-1 with TRBJ2-3, with D perhaps matching TRBD2 (6 bases). The CDR3 sequence is 18 residues long. Between the trimmed V and J ends, which lost 4 bases and 2 bases, there was a span of 21 bases. CDR1 and CDR2 (germline): KGHDR, SFDVKD. The CDR3 is CATSDKAPGLRVTDTQYF. The CDR3 nucleotides read TGTGCCACCAGTGACAAAGCTCCGGGACTGCGGGTCACAGATACGCAGTATTTT.